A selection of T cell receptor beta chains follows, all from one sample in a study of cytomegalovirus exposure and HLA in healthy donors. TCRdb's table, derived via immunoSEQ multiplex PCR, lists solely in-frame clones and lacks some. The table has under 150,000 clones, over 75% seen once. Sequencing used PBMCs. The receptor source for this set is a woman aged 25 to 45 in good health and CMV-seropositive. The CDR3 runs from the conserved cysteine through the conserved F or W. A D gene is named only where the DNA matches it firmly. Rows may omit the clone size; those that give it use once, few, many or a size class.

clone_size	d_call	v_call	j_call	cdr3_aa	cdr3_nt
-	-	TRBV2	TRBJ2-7	CSSREDAAYEQYF	TGTTCCAGCAGGGAGGACGCGGCATACGAGCAGTACTTC
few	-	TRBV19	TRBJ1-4	CASSSFGRTEKLFF	TGTGCCAGTAGTAGTTTTGGGAGGACAGAAAAACTGTTTTTT
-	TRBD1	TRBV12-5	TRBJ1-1	CASGPSTGPPDTEAFF	TGTGCTAGTGGTCCGTCGACAGGGCCCCCGGACACTGAAGCTTTCTTT
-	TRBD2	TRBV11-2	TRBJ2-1	CASSPSGGIYNEQFF	TGTGCCAGCAGCCCTTCGGGGGGGATCTACAATGAGCAGTTCTTC
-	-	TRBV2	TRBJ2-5	CASSEDSFQETQYF	TGTGCCAGCAGTGAGGACAGTTTCCAAGAGACCCAGTACTTC
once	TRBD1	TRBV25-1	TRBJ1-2	CASSESGGRNYGYTF	TGTGCCAGCAGTGAATCAGGGGGGCGTAACTATGGCTACACCTTC
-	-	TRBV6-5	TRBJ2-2	CASSISANTGELFF	TGTGCCAGCAGCATTAGCGCAAACACCGGGGAGCTGTTTTTT
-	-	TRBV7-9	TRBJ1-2	CSSNTGYSGYTF	TGTTCCAGCAACACAGGGTACAGTGGCTACACCTTC
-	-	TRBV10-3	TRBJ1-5	CAISEGGWSHSNQPQHF	TGTGCCATCAGTGAAGGAGGGTGGTCCCATAGCAATCAGCCCCAGCATTTT
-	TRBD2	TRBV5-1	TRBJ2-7	CASSPGTSSEQYF	TGCGCCTCAAGCCCCGGGACTAGCAGCGAGCAGTACTTC
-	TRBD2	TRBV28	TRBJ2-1	CASRVAGVNNEQFF	TGTGCCAGCAGGGTAGCGGGAGTAAACAATGAGCAGTTCTTC